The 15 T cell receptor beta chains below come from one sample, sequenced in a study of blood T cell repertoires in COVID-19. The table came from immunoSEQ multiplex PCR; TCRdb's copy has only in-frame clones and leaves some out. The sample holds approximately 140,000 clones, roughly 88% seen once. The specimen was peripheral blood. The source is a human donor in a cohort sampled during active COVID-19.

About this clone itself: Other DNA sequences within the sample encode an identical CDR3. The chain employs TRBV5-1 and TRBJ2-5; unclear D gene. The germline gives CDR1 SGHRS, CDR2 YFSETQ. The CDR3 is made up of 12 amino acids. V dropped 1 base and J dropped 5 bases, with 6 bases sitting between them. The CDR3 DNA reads TGCGCCAGCAGCTTGTCCTCGGAGACCCAGTACTTC. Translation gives CASSLSSETQYF.

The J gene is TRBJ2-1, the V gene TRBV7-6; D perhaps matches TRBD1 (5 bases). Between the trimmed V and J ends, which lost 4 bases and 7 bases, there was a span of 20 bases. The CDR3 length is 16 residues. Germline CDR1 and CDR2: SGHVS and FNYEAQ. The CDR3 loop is CASSSQGPVSYNEQFF. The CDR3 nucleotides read TGTGCCAGCAGCTCCCAGGGTCCCGTATCTTATAATGAGCAGTTCTTC.

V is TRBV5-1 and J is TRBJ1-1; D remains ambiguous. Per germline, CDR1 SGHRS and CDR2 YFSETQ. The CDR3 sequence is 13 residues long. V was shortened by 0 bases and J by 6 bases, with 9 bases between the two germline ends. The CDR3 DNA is TGCGCCAGCAGCTTGGGGGCCTGGGCTGAAGCTTTCTTT. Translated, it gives CASSLGAWAEAFF.

CDR3 sequence: CASSWGLTETQYF. DNA for the CDR3: TGTGCCAGCAGCTGGGGACTAACGGAGACCCAGTACTTC. This chain links TRBV11-2 with TRBJ2-5; 7 nucleotides match TRBD2. After removal of 4 bases from V and 5 bases from J, the junction contained 4 bases not matched to a gene. CDR3 size: 13 residues. The germline CDR1 and CDR2 sequences are SGHAT and FQNNGV.

CDR3 in DNA: TGTGCCTGGAGTGGACAGGGCGGTTCACCCCTCCACTTT. Translated, it gives CAWSGQGGSPLHF. This rearrangement joins TRBV30 to TRBJ1-6; 7 nucleotides line up with TRBD1. Germline CDR1 reads GTSNPN; CDR2 reads SVGIG (reference sequence). Trimming took 1 base from V and 9 from J; bases not matched to a gene: 3. The CDR3 length is 13 residues.

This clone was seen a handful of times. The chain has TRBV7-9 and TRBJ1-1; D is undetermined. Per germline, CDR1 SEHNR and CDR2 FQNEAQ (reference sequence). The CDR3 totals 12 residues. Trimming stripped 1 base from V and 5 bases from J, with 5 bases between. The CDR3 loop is CASSLGSTEAFF. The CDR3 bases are TGTGCCAGCAGCTTAGGGAGTACTGAAGCTTTCTTT.

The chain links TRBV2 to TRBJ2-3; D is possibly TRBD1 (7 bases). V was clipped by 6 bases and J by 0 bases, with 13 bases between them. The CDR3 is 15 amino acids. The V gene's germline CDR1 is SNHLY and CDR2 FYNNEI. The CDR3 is CASSPSGGSTDTQYF. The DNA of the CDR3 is TGTGCCAGCAGCCCCTCAGGGGGGAGCACAGATACGCAGTATTTT.

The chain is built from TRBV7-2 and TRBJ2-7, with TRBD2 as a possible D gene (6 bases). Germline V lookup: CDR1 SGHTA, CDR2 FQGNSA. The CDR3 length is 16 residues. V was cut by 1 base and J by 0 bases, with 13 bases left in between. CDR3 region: CASSLDPSVNSYEQYF. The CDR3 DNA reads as TGTGCCAGCAGCTTAGATCCTAGCGTGAACTCCTACGAGCAGTACTTC.

The CDR3 is CASSYAGANQPQHF. The DNA for the CDR3 is TGTGCCAGCAGTTACGCAGGGGCTAATCAGCCCCAGCATTTT. The rearrangement joins TRBV6-2 or TRBV6-3 to TRBJ1-5, with D possibly being TRBD1 (6 bases). CDR1 and CDR2 from the germline V gene are MNHEY and SVGEGT. Trimming took off 2 bases at V and 4 bases at J, with 9 bases between the two ends. The length of the CDR3 is 14 residues.

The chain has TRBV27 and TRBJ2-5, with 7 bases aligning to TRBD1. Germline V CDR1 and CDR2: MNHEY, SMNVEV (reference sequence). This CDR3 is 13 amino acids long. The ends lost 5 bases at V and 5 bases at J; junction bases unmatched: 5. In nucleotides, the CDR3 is TGTGCCAGCAGTGACAGGGTGATGGAGACCCAGTACTTC. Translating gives CASSDRVMETQYF.

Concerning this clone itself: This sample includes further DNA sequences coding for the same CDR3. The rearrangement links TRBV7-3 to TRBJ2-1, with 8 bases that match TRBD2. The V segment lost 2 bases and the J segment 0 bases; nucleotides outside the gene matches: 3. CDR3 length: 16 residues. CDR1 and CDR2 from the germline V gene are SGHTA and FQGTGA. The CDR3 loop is CASSLRRGDSYNEQFF. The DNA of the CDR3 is TGTGCCAGCAGCTTACGGCGGGGGGACTCCTACAATGAGCAGTTCTTC.

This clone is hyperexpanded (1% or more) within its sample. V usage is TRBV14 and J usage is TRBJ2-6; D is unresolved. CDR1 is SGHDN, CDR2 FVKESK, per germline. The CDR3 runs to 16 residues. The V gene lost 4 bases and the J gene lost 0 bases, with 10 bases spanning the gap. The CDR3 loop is CASSRELLSGANVLTF. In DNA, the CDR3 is TGTGCCAGCAGCCGCGAGCTGCTCTCTGGGGCCAACGTCCTGACTTTC.

CDR3 DNA: TGTGCCACCAGTGACCCCCTCTCCTACGAGCAGTACTTC. Amino acids: CATSDPLSYEQYF. The chain joins TRBV24-1 to TRBJ2-7, with D hard to call. CDR1 is KGHDR, CDR2 SFDVKD, per germline. The V end was cut by 4 bases, the J end by 0 bases, with 6 bases between. This CDR3 contains 13 residues.

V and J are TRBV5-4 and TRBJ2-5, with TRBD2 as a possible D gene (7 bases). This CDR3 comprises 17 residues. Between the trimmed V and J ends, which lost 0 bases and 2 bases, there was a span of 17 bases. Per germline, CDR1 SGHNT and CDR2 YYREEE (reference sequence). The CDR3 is CASSLAGSAGAQETQYF. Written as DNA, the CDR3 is TGTGCCAGCAGCTTGGCCGGATCCGCGGGGGCACAAGAGACCCAGTACTTC.

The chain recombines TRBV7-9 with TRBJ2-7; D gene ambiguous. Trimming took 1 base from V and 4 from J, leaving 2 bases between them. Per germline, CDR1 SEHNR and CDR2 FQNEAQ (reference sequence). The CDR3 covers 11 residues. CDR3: CASSLVYEQYF. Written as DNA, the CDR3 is TGTGCCAGCAGCTTAGTATACGAGCAGTACTTC. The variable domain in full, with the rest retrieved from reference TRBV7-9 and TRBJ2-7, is DTGVSQNPRHKITKRGQNVTFRCDPISEHNRLYWYRQTLGQGPEFLTYFQNEAQLEKSRLLSDRFSAERPKGSFSTLEIQRTEQGDSAMYLCASSLVYEQYFGPGTRLTVT.